This TCR beta chain was recorded in a study of read filtering for tumor transcriptome and immune sequencing. For the study at large: Roughly 8 patients were R-ISS I, some 16 were R-ISS II, more than five were R-ISS III.

The library was built from about 0.4 ug RNA with molecular barcoded adaptors for alpha/delta and beta/gamma chains. TCRdb ran MiXCR on the reads and lists one entry per CDR3 protein. The repertoire holds around 6,000 distinct CDR3 sequences, about a quarter seen once, with roughly 50% in the top ten. This CDR3 is built from 15 residues. J lost 0 bases, V lost 7 bases, and 4 bases had no gene match. Germline V gene data show CDR1 as LGHNT and CDR2 as FRNRAP. Sample share makes this clonotype medium-sized. What it recognizes is unknown. Broader study findings: The sorted CD138-negative fraction was a mixed bone marrow immune population, not purified T cells. In IR-seq, single-read clonotypes were about 80% of clonotypes but about 3.5% of reads.

This clonotype was obtained from a donor at least 40 years old with multiple myeloma. The sample consisted of a population of CD138-negative cells sorted from bone marrow. The chain joins TRBV12-5 to TRBJ2-2; 8 nucleotides agree with TRBD1. The CDR3 DNA reads TGTGCTAGTGCCACGGACAGGGCGAACACCGGGGAGCTGTTTTTT. Translating gives CASATDRANTGELFF.